The present T cell receptor (beta chain) was sequenced within a study of cytomegalovirus exposure and HLA in healthy donors. Study-level information: A prior analysis found roughly 100 million unique TCR beta sequences from around 180 million T cells.

The PCR was carried out with 60 Vbeta primers and 13 Jbeta primers. Generated by immunoSEQ multiplex PCR, the TCRdb table keeps only in-frame clones and is missing some. Here the sample spans some 170,000 clones, 70% to 80% being singletons. Germline CDR1 SGHRS, CDR2 YFSETQ. The CDR3 is 17 amino acids. V shed 1 base and J shed 5 bases, with 21 bases lying between them. Study results and caveats: HLA allele associations emerged for 16,951 TCR beta sequences in a later analysis, at 0.05 false discovery rate. An observed cluster of highly shared sequence variants was recorded as a likely sequencing artifact. 87-base-pair reads could not separate some V segments, including TRBV6-2 and TRBV6-3.

As for this clone: Its antigen is as yet unknown.

The chain employs TRBV5-1 and TRBJ1-1; D is unresolved. Sequencing used PBMCs. The receptor comes from a man in his forties or fifties in good health and CMV-seronegative. The CDR3 DNA sequence: TGCGCCAGCAGCTTGTTTCCGTTGGTCACCAGAAGTACTGAAGCTTTCTTT. Amino acid sequence: CASSLFPLVTRSTEAFF.